This TCR beta chain was retrieved from a study of OX40 agonist ivuxolimab in advanced cancers. Study-level information: Ivuxolimab, which patients received intravenously every 2 weeks, was dosed at 0.01 to 10 mg/kg. A male proportion of 82.7% was recorded, with mean age roughly 60 years and range roughly 20 to 85.

Generated by immunoSEQ multiplex PCR, the TCRdb table keeps only in-frame clones and is missing some. In the table there are around 60,000 clones, about nine tenths of which are singletons. Worth noting for this clone: Its antigen is still unknown.

Study outcomes and limitations: Among T cells, CD8+ cells averaged more expanded clones than CD4+ cells. Blood T cells, both CD4+ and CD8+, expanded clonally by week 6 at 0.1 to 3.0 mg/kg.

The trim removed 8 bases at V and 3 bases at J, leaving 4 bases unmatched. This CDR3 comprises 14 residues. Germline lookup yields CDR1 LNHDA and CDR2 SQIVND (reference sequence). This TCR came from an adult with an advanced solid tumor such as melanoma, head and neck, liver or kidney cancer. The sequencing used CD4+ or CD8+ T cells sorted from blood, collected in a trial of the OX40 agonist ivuxolimab. The chain uses TRBV19 and TRBJ2-2; 9 positions match TRBD1. CDR3 loop: CASGTGIYTGELFF. The CDR3 bases are TGTGCCAGTGGGACAGGGATCTACACCGGGGAGCTGTTTTTT.